In its sample, the clone carrying this T cell receptor (beta chain) was seen many times. The antigen remains unidentified. This sample was included in a study of T-cell reconstitution after alpha-beta-depleted transplantation in children. Study conclusions and caveats: When one year had passed after transplant, most T-cell counts and diversity came from newly produced T cells. Reportedly, roughly two months post-transplant, alpha-beta T cells arose from several hundred expanded graft clones.

Germline values: CDR1 SGHNT, CDR2 YYREEE (reference sequence). The J segment lost 3 bases and the V segment lost 4 bases, leaving 4 bases of the junction unmatched. The CDR3 spans 13 residues. The library targeted TCRbeta and was prepared with unique molecular identifiers. TCRdb ran MiXCR on the PCR reads and lists one entry per CDR3 protein. The data show about 200,000 distinct CDR3 sequences, with 5% to 6.5% seen just once and roughly 4.8% held by the top ten. The clonotype comes from a girl in the first two years of life with combined immunodeficiency, due to receive a stem cell transplant. The source was PBMCs, collected before TCRalphabeta/CD19-depleted stem cell transplant. The chain has TRBV5-4 and TRBJ2-7; TRBD1 matches 7 bases. The CDR3 sequence is CASSRGRNYEQYF. For the CDR3, the DNA is TGTGCCAGCAGCAGGGGGCGGAACTACGAGCAGTACTTC.